The TCR beta chain under discussion was sequenced for a study of patients and donors after allogeneic stem cell transplantation. TCRdb used MiXCR to reprocess the RT-PCR reads, holding one entry per CDR3 protein. The table includes tens of thousands of distinct CDR3 sequences, 45% to 50% detected once. The V end lost 7 bases, the J end lost 4 bases, and 16 bases lay between the germline ends. The CDR3 runs to 14 residues. In its sample, this clonotype was seen a few times. The chain has TRBV12-3 or TRBV12-4 and TRBJ1-2; weak D call: TRBD1 (6 bases). This sequence was found in a human donor who was either an allogeneic HSCT recipient or a stem cell or donor lymphocyte infusion donor (not recorded which). It is not recorded whose cells these are; they may come from a transplant donor. The specimen sequenced was blood, either unsorted or a sorted T cell fraction (not recorded which). The CDR3 here is CASTQGNGGYGYTF. CDR3 nucleotide sequence: TGTGCCAGCACGCAGGGGAACGGGGGCTATGGCTACACCTTC.